This is a list of T cell receptor beta chains from one sample in a study of graft-versus-host responses after intestinal transplantation. Using immunoSEQ multiplex PCR, the repertoire was profiled, and TCRdb retains in-frame clones only, with some absent. The profile shows 10,000 or so clones, roughly 30% of them singletons. Material: alloreactive CD4+ T cells from a mixed lymphocyte reaction culture, obtained before transplantation. These receptors were collected from a human patient who was an organ donor for intestinal transplantation. The CDR3 runs from the conserved cysteine through the conserved F or W. Each record gives: V gene, D gene, clone size, J gene, CDR3 protein, CDR3 DNA. D genes are given only for firm matches. A row's size may be missing; if present it is once, few, many or a size class.

TRBV4-2	TRBD2	-	TRBJ2-3	CASSQPRTSGNTDTQYF	TGTGCCAGCAGCCAGCCACGGACTAGCGGCAACACAGATACGCAGTATTTT
TRBV7-3	-	few	TRBJ2-3	CASSLYSTDTQYF	TGTGCCAGCAGCTTATATAGCACAGATACGCAGTATTTT
TRBV5-1	-	-	TRBJ1-4	CASSLTGGINYEKLFF	TGCGCCAGCAGCTTGACGGGGGGAATTAATTATGAAAAACTGTTTTTT
TRBV27	-	-	TRBJ1-6	CASSLGPGGSNSPLHF	TGTGCCAGCAGTTTAGGTCCGGGCGGGAGTAATTCACCCCTCCACTTT
TRBV7-2	-	medium-sized	TRBJ1-5	CASSLWGDQPQHF	TGTGCCAGCAGCTTATGGGGGGATCAGCCCCAGCATTTT
TRBV15	-	-	TRBJ1-1	CATSSLRGSGTEAFF	TGTGCCACCAGCAGTCTCCGGGGTTCGGGTACTGAAGCTTTCTTT
TRBV9	-	-	TRBJ2-7	CASSPRWGDEQYF	TGTGCCAGCAGCCCTAGGTGGGGCGACGAGCAGTACTTC
TRBV4-1	-	few	TRBJ2-1	CASSRLNEQFF	TGCGCCAGCAGCAGACTTAATGAGCAGTTCTTC
TRBV28	TRBD1	medium-sized	TRBJ1-2	CASRLGQVYGYTF	TGTGCCAGCCGACTGGGACAGGTCTATGGCTACACCTTC
TRBV4-2	-	few	TRBJ2-1	CASSQWSTGPYNEQFF	TGTGCCAGCAGCCAATGGTCTACAGGGCCCTACAATGAGCAGTTCTTC
TRBV9	TRBD2	-	TRBJ2-4	CASSVAPSGEVGENIQYF	TGTGCCAGCAGCGTAGCCCCTAGCGGGGAAGTTGGGGAAAACATTCAGTACTTC
TRBV19	-	-	TRBJ2-1	CASSIRGGGGDYNEQFF	TGTGCCAGTAGTATCCGGGGAGGAGGGGGCGACTACAATGAGCAGTTCTTC
TRBV7-3	-	-	TRBJ1-1	CASSLTSTGTEAFF	TGTGCCAGCAGCTTAACCTCCACCGGTACTGAAGCTTTCTTT
TRBV7-2	-	-	TRBJ1-1	CASSLSVGRDLPAFF	TGTGCCAGCAGCTTATCGGTAGGGAGGGACCTACCCGCTTTCTTT
TRBV4-2	TRBD1	-	TRBJ2-7	CASSSRQGSEQYF	TGTGCCAGCAGCTCGCGACAGGGGAGCGAGCAGTACTTC